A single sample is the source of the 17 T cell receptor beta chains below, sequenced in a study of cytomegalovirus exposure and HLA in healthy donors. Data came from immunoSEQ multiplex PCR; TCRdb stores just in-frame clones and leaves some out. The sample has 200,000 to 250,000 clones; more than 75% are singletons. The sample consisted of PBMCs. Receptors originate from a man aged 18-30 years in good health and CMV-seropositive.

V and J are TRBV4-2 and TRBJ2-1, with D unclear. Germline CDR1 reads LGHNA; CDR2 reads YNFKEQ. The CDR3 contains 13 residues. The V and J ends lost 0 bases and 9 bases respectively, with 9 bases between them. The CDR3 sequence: CASSQDSRVEQFF. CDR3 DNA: TGTGCCAGCAGCCAAGATTCTAGGGTTGAGCAGTTCTTC.

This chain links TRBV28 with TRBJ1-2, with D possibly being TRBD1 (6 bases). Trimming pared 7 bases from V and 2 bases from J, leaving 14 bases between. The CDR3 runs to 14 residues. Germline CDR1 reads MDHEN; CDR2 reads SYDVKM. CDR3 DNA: TGTGCCAGCATCCTTGGTACAGGGAACTATGGCTACACCTTC. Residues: CASILGTGNYGYTF.

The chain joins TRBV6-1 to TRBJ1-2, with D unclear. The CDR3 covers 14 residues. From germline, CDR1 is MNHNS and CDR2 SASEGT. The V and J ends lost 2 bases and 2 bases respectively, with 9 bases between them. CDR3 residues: CASSEYTENYGYTF. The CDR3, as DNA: TGTGCCAGCAGTGAATACACGGAAAACTATGGCTACACCTTC.

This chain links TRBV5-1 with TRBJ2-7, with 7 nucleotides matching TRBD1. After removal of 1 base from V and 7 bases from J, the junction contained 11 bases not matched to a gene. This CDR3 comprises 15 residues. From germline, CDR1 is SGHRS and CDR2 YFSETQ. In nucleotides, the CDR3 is TGCGCCAGCAGCTTGCGGGACAGTTCGATGGGAGAGCAGTACTTC. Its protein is CASSLRDSSMGEQYF.

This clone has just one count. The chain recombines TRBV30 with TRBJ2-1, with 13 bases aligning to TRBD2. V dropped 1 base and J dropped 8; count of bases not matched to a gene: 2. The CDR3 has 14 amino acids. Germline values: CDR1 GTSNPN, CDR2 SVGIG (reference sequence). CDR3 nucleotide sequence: TGTGCCTGGAGTGGGACTAGCGGGAGATATGAGCAGTTCTTC. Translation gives CAWSGTSGRYEQFF.

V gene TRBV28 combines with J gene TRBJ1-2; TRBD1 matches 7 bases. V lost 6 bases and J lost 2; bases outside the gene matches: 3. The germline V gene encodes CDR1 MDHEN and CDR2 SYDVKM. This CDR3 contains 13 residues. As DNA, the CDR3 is TGTGCCAGCAGCCCGACAGGGAACTATGGCTACACCTTC. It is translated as CASSPTGNYGYTF.

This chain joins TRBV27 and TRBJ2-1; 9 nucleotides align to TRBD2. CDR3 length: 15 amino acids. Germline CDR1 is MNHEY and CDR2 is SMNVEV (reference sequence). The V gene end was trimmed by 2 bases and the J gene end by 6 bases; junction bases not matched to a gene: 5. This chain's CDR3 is CASSLGGRAPNEQFF. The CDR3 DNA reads TGTGCCAGCAGTTTAGGCGGGAGGGCCCCCAATGAGCAGTTCTTC.

The CDR3 region is CASSPSGGNQETQYF. CDR3 DNA sequence: TGCGCCAGCAGCCCCTCTGGCGGGAACCAAGAGACCCAGTACTTC. The chain joins TRBV4-1 to TRBJ2-5; weak D call: TRBD2 (6 bases). The CDR3 covers 15 residues. V was trimmed by 4 bases and J by 0 bases, leaving 12 bases between them. CDR1 is MGHRA and CDR2 is YSYEKL in the germline V gene.

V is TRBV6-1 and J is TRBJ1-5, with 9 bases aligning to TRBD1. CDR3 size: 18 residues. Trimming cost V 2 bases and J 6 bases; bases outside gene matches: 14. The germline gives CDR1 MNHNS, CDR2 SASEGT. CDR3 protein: CASSEWSLGQGRGQPQHF. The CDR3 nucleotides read TGTGCCAGCAGTGAATGGAGCCTGGGACAGGGCCGCGGTCAGCCCCAGCATTTT.

CDR3 loop: CASSIRGGDSNQPQHF. CDR3 DNA sequence: TGCGCCAGCAGCATCAGGGGGGGAGATAGCAATCAGCCCCAGCATTTT. The chain has TRBV4-1 and TRBJ1-5, with 7 bases lining up with TRBD1. The germline CDR1 and CDR2 sequences are MGHRA and YSYEKL. Trimming cost V 5 bases and J 0 bases; bases outside gene matches: 7. This CDR3 is 16 amino acids long.

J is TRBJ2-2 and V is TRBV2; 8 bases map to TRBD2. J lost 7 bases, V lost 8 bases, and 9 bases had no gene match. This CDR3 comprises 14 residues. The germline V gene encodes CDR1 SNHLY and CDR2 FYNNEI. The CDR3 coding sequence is TGTGCCAGCCACTACGGAACTAGCGGCGGGGAGCTGTTTTTT. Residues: CASHYGTSGGELFF. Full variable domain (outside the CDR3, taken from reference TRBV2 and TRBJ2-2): EPEVTQTPSHQVTQMGQEVILRCVPISNHLYFYWYRQILGQKVEFLVSFYNNEISEKSEIFDDQFSVERPDGSNFTLKIRSTKLEDSAMYFCASHYGTSGGELFFGEGSRLTVL.

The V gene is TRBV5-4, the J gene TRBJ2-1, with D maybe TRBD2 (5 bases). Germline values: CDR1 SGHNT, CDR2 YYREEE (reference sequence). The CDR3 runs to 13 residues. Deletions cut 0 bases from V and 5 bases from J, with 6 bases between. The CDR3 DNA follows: TGTGCCAGCAGCTTGGGGGAGAACAATGAGCAGTTCTTC. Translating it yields CASSLGENNEQFF. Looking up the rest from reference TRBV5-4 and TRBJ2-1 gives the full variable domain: ETGVTQSPTHLIKTRGQQVTLRCSSQSGHNTVSWYQQALGQGPQFIFQYYREEENGRGNFPPRFSGLQFPNYSSELNVNALELDDSALYLCASSLGENNEQFFGPGTRLTVL.

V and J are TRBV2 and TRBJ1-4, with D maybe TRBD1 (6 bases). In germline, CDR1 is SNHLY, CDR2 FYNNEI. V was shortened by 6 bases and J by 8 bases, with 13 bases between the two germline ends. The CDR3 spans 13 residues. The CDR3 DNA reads TGTGCCAGCAGAACAGGGTGGGAGGAAAAACTGTTTTTT. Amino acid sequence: CASRTGWEEKLFF.

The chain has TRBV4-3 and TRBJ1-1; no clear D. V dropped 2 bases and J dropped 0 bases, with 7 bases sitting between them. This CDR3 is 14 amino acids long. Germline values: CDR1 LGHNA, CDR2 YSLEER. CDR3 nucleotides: TGCGCCAGCAGCCAAAGCCTTCTGAACACTGAAGCTTTCTTT. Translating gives CASSQSLLNTEAFF.

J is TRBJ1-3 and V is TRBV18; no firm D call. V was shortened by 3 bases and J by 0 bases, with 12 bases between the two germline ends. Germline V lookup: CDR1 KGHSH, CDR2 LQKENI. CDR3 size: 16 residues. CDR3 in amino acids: CASSPIAVVSGNTIYF. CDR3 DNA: TGTGCCAGCTCACCGATAGCGGTAGTCTCTGGAAACACCATATATTTT. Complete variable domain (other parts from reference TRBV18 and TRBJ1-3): NAGVMQNPRHLVRRRGQEARLRCSPMKGHSHVYWYRQLPEEGLKFMVYLQKENIIDESGMPKERFSAEFPKEGPSILRIQQVVRGDSAAYFCASSPIAVVSGNTIYFGEGSWLTVV.

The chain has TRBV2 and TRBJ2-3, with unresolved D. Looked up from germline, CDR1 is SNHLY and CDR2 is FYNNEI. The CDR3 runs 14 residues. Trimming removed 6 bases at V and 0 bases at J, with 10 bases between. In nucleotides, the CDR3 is TGTGCCAGCAGCCCCGACTTGAGCACAGATACGCAGTATTTT. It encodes CASSPDLSTDTQYF.

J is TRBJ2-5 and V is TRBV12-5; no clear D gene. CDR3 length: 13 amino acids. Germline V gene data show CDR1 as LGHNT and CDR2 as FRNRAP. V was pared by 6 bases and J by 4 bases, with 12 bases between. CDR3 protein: CASGLGLRETQYF. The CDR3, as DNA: TGTGCTAGTGGCCTGGGTCTTAGAGAGACCCAGTACTTC. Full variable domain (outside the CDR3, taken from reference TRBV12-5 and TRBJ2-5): DARVTQTPRHKVTEMGQEVTMRCQPILGHNTVFWYRQTMMQGLELLAYFRNRAPLDDSGMPKDRFSAEMPDATLATLKIQPSEPRDSAVYFCASGLGLRETQYFGPGTRLLVL.